Listed below are T cell receptor beta chains from one sample, sequenced in a study of breast tumors, draining lymph nodes, adjacent tissues. MiXCR was run by TCRdb on the multiplex PCR reads, yielding one entry per CDR3 protein. This sample yields 200,000 to 250,000 distinct CDR3 sequences, of which less than 45% are seen a single time; under 4.5% belongs to the top ten. Specimen: axillary lymph node tissue. The receptors derive from a female donor with breast cancer. Some clones in this sample may be carry-over from other donors' samples. The CDR3 runs from the conserved cysteine through the conserved F or W. The order of the fields is D gene, J gene, V gene, CDR3 length, clone size, CDR3 protein, CDR3 DNA. A D gene is named only where the DNA matches it firmly. The size field is filled for only some rows; it gives once, few, many or a size class.

>TRBD1|TRBJ2-3|TRBV12-3/TRBV12-4|15|many
CASSRLDRTTDTQYF
TGTGCCAGCAGTCGGTTGGACAGGACGACAGATACGCAGTATTTT
>TRBD1|TRBJ1-4|TRBV19|15|many
CASTGPGQGAIGLFF
TGTGCCAGTACCGGGCCGGGACAGGGGGCTATAGGACTGTTTTTT
>-|TRBJ1-2|TRBV6-6|13|many
CASSHSSRGGYTF
TGTGCCAGCAGTCACTCGTCTCGCGGTGGCTACACCTTC
>TRBD1|TRBJ1-6|TRBV5-1|17|-
CASSLAVTGVDNSPLHF
TGCGCCAGCAGCTTGGCTGTGACAGGGGTTGACAATTCACCCCTCCACTTT
>-|TRBJ1-6|TRBV19|17|few
CASSIVSGSSYNSPLHF
TGTGCCAGTAGTATAGTCTCAGGGAGCTCCTATAATTCACCCCTCCACTTT
>TRBD2|TRBJ2-5|TRBV2|13|many
CASRPGGQETQYF
TGTGCCAGCCGGCCGGGGGGGCAAGAGACCCAGTACTTC
>-|TRBJ2-4|TRBV7-9|15|-
CASTDQGMAKNIQYF
TGTGCCAGCACCGATCAGGGAATGGCCAAAAACATTCAGTACTTC
>-|TRBJ2-1|TRBV7-2|14|-
CASTSRGGVNEQFF
TGTGCCAGCACCTCTAGGGGGGGGGTCAATGAGCAGTTCTTC
>-|TRBJ1-5|TRBV20-1|16|-
CSVPAAGNRVYQPQHF
TGCAGTGTCCCGGCGGCCGGGAACAGGGTGTATCAGCCCCAGCATTTT
>-|TRBJ2-3|TRBV4-2|17|many
CASSGRGSRSPADTQYF
TGTGCCAGCAGCGGCAGGGGTAGTCGATCCCCGGCAGATACGCAGTATTTT
>-|TRBJ1-5|TRBV29-1|11|once
CSVVARQPQHF
TGCAGCGTTGTCGCGCGGCAGCCCCAGCATTTT
>TRBD2|TRBJ2-3|TRBV24-1|19|once
CATSDLNGREGCSTDTQYF
TGTGCCACCAGTGATTTGAACGGGAGGGAGGGGTGTAGCACAGATACGCAGTATTTT
>TRBD2|TRBJ2-5|TRBV9|16|many
CASSVASGILQETQYF
TGTGCCAGCAGCGTAGCGAGCGGGATACTCCAAGAGACCCAGTACTTC
>-|TRBJ2-7|TRBV3-2|13|many
CASSPTLAREQYF
TGTGCCAGCAGCCCTACACTAGCGCGGGAGCAGTACTTC